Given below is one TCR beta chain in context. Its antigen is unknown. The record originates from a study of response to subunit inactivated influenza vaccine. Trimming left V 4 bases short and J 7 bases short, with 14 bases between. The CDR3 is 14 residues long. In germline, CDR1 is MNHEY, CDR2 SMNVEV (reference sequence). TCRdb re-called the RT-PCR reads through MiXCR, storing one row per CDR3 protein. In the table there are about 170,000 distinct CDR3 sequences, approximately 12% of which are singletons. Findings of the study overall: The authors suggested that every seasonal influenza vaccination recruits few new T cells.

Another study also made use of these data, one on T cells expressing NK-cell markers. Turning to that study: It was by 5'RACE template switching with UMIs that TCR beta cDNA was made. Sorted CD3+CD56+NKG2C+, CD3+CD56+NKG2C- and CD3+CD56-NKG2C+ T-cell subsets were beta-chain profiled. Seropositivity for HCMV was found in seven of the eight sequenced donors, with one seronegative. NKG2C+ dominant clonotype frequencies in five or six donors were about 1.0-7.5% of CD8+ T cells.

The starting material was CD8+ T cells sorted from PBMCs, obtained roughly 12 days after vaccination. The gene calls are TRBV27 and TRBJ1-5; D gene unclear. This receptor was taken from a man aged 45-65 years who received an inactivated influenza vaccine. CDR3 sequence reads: CASSSLGILQPQHF. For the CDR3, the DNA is TGTGCCAGCAGTTCCTTGGGAATTCTCCAGCCCCAGCATTTT.